These 10 T cell receptor beta chains share one sample of origin, sequenced in a study of early stage breast cancer tumors. The table came from immunoSEQ multiplex PCR; TCRdb's copy has only in-frame clones and leaves some out. The data show about 70,000 clones, more than 70% seen once. The specimen sequenced was blood. Receptors originate from a person aged 35-55 years with breast cancer.

The rearrangement links TRBV6-6 to TRBJ1-2, with D unresolved. This CDR3 has 15 amino acids. V lost 3 bases and J lost 1, with 12 bases in between. Germline assignment: CDR1 MNHNY and CDR2 SVGAGI (reference sequence). The CDR3 here is CASSYPSPLNYGYTF. The CDR3 DNA reads as TGTGCCAGCAGTTATCCCTCCCCCCTTAACTATGGCTACACCTTC.

This clone has a handful of counts. The chain links TRBV29-1 to TRBJ2-7, with a weak D call TRBD1 (5 bases). Germline V gene lookup returns CDR1 SQVTM and CDR2 ANQGSEA. The V and J ends lost 4 bases and 2 bases respectively, with 9 bases between them. The CDR3 has 12 residues. The CDR3 nucleotides are TGCAGCGTTGTTAGGGGAACCTACGAGCAGTACTTC. It encodes CSVVRGTYEQYF.

This chain uses TRBV6-1 with TRBJ2-1, with 9 bases matching TRBD2. The ends lost 10 bases at V and 2 bases at J; junction bases unmatched: 3. CDR1 is MNHNS and CDR2 is SASEGT in the germline V gene. The CDR3 length is 13 residues. CDR3 nucleotides: TGTGCCACCCGGACTAGCGCCTACAATGAGCAGTTCTTC. It specifies CATRTSAYNEQFF.

This clone was seen only a few times. The chain employs TRBV7-2 and TRBJ2-1; D ambiguous. Trimming left V 1 base short and J 9 bases short, with 13 bases between. The germline V gene has CDR1 SGHTA and CDR2 FQGNSA. This CDR3 comprises 14 residues. The CDR3 DNA follows: TGTGCCAGCAGCTTAGATAAGGGCTCCGGTGAGCAGTTCTTC. It yields the protein CASSLDKGSGEQFF.

The chain is built from TRBV6-5 and TRBJ2-1; TRBD2 aligns across 10 bases. V gave up 4 bases and J gave up 8 bases; unmatched junction bases: 11. Germline V gene sequence: CDR1 MNHEY, CDR2 SVGAGI. CDR3 size: 16 residues. The CDR3 here is CASSFGLAVGRDEQFF. CDR3 nucleotide sequence: TGTGCCAGCAGTTTCGGACTAGCGGTCGGGCGTGATGAGCAGTTCTTC.

V usage is TRBV25-1 and J usage is TRBJ2-5, with TRBD1 matching over 12 bases. The CDR3 contains 15 residues. The ends lost 5 bases at V and 5 bases at J; junction bases unmatched: 6. Germline loops: CDR1 MGHDK, CDR2 SYGVNS. The CDR3 is CASSPGTGGPETQYF. DNA for the CDR3: TGTGCCAGCAGTCCCGGGACAGGGGGCCCGGAGACCCAGTACTTC.

The CDR3, as DNA: TGTGCCAGCCGGGGCCGGGGCTCCACAGATACGCAGTATTTT. Its translation: CASRGRGSTDTQYF. The J gene is TRBJ2-3, the V gene TRBV2; D could derive from TRBD1 or TRBD2 (5 bases each). CDR3 length: 14 residues. Germline V CDR1 and CDR2: SNHLY, FYNNEI. V was shortened by 8 bases and J by 2 bases, with 14 bases between the two germline ends.

The V gene is TRBV29-1, the J gene TRBJ1-5, with D hard to call. Germline assignment: CDR1 SQVTM and CDR2 ANQGSEA. The CDR3 runs 12 residues. V dropped 4 bases and J dropped 4 bases, with 8 bases sitting between them. Here the CDR3 reads CSVGDGNQPQHF. CDR3 bases: TGCAGCGTTGGAGACGGGAATCAGCCCCAGCATTTT. Full variable domain (missing parts from reference TRBV29-1 and TRBJ1-5): SAVISQKPSRDICQRGTSLTIQCQVDSQVTMMFWYRQQPGQSLTLIATANQGSEATYESGFVIDKFPISRPNLTFSTLTVSNMSPEDSSIYLCSVGDGNQPQHFGDGTRLSIL.

This chain uses TRBV15 with TRBJ2-1; no reliable D call. Trimming removed 0 bases from V and 0 bases from J, with 9 bases in between. Germline V gene data show CDR1 as LNHNV and CDR2 as YYDKDF (reference sequence). There are 16 residues in the CDR3. The CDR3 is CATSRDWRTSYNEQFF. CDR3 DNA: TGTGCCACCAGCAGAGATTGGCGGACCTCCTACAATGAGCAGTTCTTC.

This clone has only one observation. The chain recombines TRBV19 with TRBJ1-4, with D uncertain. The CDR3 length is 15 residues. The germline V gene has CDR1 LNHDA and CDR2 SQIVND (reference sequence). V lost 4 bases and J lost 8, with 17 bases in between. CDR3 amino acids: CASSTRGRSGEKLFF. The CDR3 nucleotides are TGTGCCAGTAGTACCCGGGGTCGTTCGGGGGAAAAACTGTTTTTT.